This passage covers 20 T cell receptor beta chains from one sample sequenced in a study of T cells in Graves' hyperthyroidism and ophthalmopathy. RNA transcripts gave rise to amplified TCR beta CDR3 regions. Carried out on the TCR CDR3, a first-round RT-PCR used the HTBI primer set. TCRdb re-derived calls from the multiplex PCR reads in MiXCR, one entry per CDR3 protein. There are around 500,000 distinct CDR3 sequences in the sample; under 15% occur only once, and under 20% lies in the top ten. Sequenced input: blood. The receptors originated from a woman under 30 with Graves' hyperthyroidism.

This clonotype was found many times. The V and J genes are TRBV12-5 and TRBJ1-6; no clear D gene. The V gene lost 1 base and the J gene lost 11 bases, with 12 bases spanning the gap. The CDR3 is 14 residues long. Germline CDR1 LGHNT, CDR2 FRNRAP. The CDR3 region is CASGLDPTNTPLHF. CDR3 DNA: TGTGCTAGTGGTTTGGACCCAACGAATACACCCCTCCACTTT.

This clonotype was counted a few times. The rearrangement joins TRBV7-3 to TRBJ2-1; 9 bases agree with TRBD2. Germline V gene sequence: CDR1 SGHTA, CDR2 FQGTGA. CDR3 length: 15 residues. V was clipped by 3 bases and J by 8 bases; unmatched bases: 8. CDR3 sequence reads: CASSLPSGAGYEQFF. In nucleotides, the CDR3 is TGTGCCAGCAGCTTGCCTAGCGGGGCCGGATATGAGCAGTTCTTC.

Ten or more counts support this clonotype. The chain carries TRBV11-2 and TRBJ2-5, with D tentatively TRBD1 (6 bases). The germline V and J ends were trimmed by 5 bases and 4 bases, with 20 bases remaining between them. CDR3 size: 16 residues. Germline CDR1 is SGHAT and CDR2 is FQNNGV. CDR3 region: CASSGIGGGGPETQYF. The CDR3 bases are TGTGCCAGCAGCGGGATCGGTGGGGGCGGGCCAGAGACCCAGTACTTC.

This clonotype was recorded a few times. The genes are TRBV5-1 and TRBJ1-2; 8 positions agree with TRBD1. The germline V gene has CDR1 SGHRS and CDR2 YFSETQ. V shed 4 bases and J 9 bases; nucleotides not matched to a gene: 11. This CDR3 comprises 14 residues. The CDR3 DNA is TGCGCCAGCAGCGGCGGGACAGGTGGTGATCGCTACACCTTC. The encoded protein is CASSGGTGGDRYTF. Full variable domain (missing parts from reference TRBV5-1 and TRBJ1-2): KAGVTQTPRYLIKTRGQQVTLSCSPISGHRSVSWYQQTPGQGLQFLFEYFSETQRNKGNFPGRFSGRQFSNSRSEMNVSTLELGDSALYLCASSGGTGGDRYTFGSGTRLTVV.

This rearrangement joins TRBV19 to TRBJ2-5; 7 nucleotides line up with TRBD1. The CDR3 runs to 16 residues. Germline CDR1 LNHDA, CDR2 SQIVND (reference sequence). With 6 bases clipped from V and 1 base from J, the junction kept 11 bases outside the gene matches. DNA for the CDR3: TGTGCCAGTAGCTCGGCCAGGGGACAGCCCCAAGAGACCCAGTACTTC. This codes for CASSSARGQPQETQYF.

As for this clonotype: A clone one base away is much larger, so this may be a read error. The V call is TRBV27, the J call TRBJ1-1, with TRBD1 matching 8 bases. The CDR3 length is 14 residues. After removal of 6 bases from V and 10 bases from J, the junction contained 13 bases not matched to a gene. The V gene's germline CDR1 is MNHEY and CDR2 SMNVEV (reference sequence). The CDR3 here is CASSPGQEIFGAFF. For the CDR3, the DNA is TGTGCCAGCAGCCCGGGACAGGAGATATTTGGAGCTTTCTTT.

This clonotype was counted many times. The genes are TRBV12-3 or TRBV12-4 and TRBJ2-2; D remains unclear. This CDR3 spans 14 amino acids. V gave up 6 bases and J gave up 1 base, with 9 bases separating them. Written as DNA, the CDR3 is TGTGCCAGCAGGCCAGGCAGGAACACCGGGGAGCTGTTTTTT. The encoded protein is CASRPGRNTGELFF.

This rearrangement joins TRBV5-1 to TRBJ1-1; D might be TRBD1 (5 bases). CDR3 length equals 15 residues. Germline values: CDR1 SGHRS, CDR2 YFSETQ. The V end lost 0 bases, the J end lost 3 bases, and 12 bases lay between the germline ends. CDR3 in DNA: TGCGCCAGCAGCTTGGGTCGGTCGGGGGACACTGAAGCTTTCTTT. Translated: CASSLGRSGDTEAFF.

This clonotype was detected ten times or more. This chain joins TRBV6-1 and TRBJ1-1; D gene uncertain. This CDR3 is built from 15 residues. The germline CDR1 and CDR2 sequences are MNHNS and SASEGT. V gave up 5 bases and J gave up 3 bases, with 16 bases separating them. This CDR3 reads CASSLFSPRDTEAFF. CDR3 DNA sequence: TGTGCCAGCAGTCTATTTAGTCCCCGGGACACTGAAGCTTTCTTT.

This clonotype was seen only a few times. The rearrangement joins TRBV10-2 to TRBJ2-7, with TRBD1 as a possible D gene (5 bases). CDR3 length: 16 amino acids. The V gene lost 0 bases and the J gene lost 6 bases, with 18 bases spanning the gap. Germline CDR1 WSHSY, CDR2 SAAADI. The CDR3 region is CASSESTAVGLLEQYF. Here the CDR3 DNA reads TGCGCCAGCAGTGAGTCGACAGCCGTGGGGCTACTCGAGCAGTACTTC.

V is TRBV6-1 and J is TRBJ1-1; the match to TRBD1 covers 7 bases. Trimming removed 5 bases from V and 3 bases from J; junction bases left unmatched: 6. Germline assignment: CDR1 MNHNS and CDR2 SASEGT. This CDR3 region has 14 residues. CDR3 coding DNA: TGTGCCAGCAGTAAACAGGGGATATACACTGAAGCTTTCTTT. This gives the protein CASSKQGIYTEAFF.

This clonotype appeared a few times. This chain joins TRBV7-3 and TRBJ2-1, with TRBD2 matching 7 bases. The germline V gene has CDR1 SGHTA and CDR2 FQGTGA. This CDR3 is built from 12 residues. V trimming: 6 bases; J trimming: 8 bases; junction bases outside the gene matches: 4. Here the CDR3 reads CASRGGGDEQFF. Here the CDR3 DNA reads TGTGCCAGCAGGGGGGGGGGGGATGAGCAGTTCTTC.

At least ten counts were recorded for this clonotype. The chain has TRBV5-1 and TRBJ1-4; TRBD1 agrees at 7 bases. V trimming: 7 bases; J trimming: 4 bases; junction bases outside the gene matches: 7. The germline V gene has CDR1 SGHRS and CDR2 YFSETQ. The CDR3 consists of 14 residues. The CDR3 region is CASGPGQLNEKLFF. As DNA, the CDR3 is TGCGCCAGCGGACCGGGACAGCTTAATGAAAAACTGTTTTTT.

This clonotype has at least ten counts. This chain joins TRBV5-8 and TRBJ2-2, with 12 bases that match TRBD2. The V gene's germline CDR1 is SGHTS and CDR2 YDEGEE. The CDR3 runs to 18 residues. The ends lost 2 bases at V and 8 bases at J; junction bases unmatched: 13. The CDR3 here is CASSLTGTSGLRAGELFF. In nucleotides, the CDR3 is TGTGCCAGCAGCTTAACTGGGACTAGCGGGTTGAGGGCTGGGGAGCTGTTTTTT.

This sequence joins TRBV20-1 and TRBJ1-1, with 8 bases matching TRBD1. This CDR3 comprises 14 residues. J gave up 4 bases and V 2 bases, and 6 bases lay outside the gene matches. CDR1 is DFQATT, CDR2 SNEGSKA, per germline (reference sequence). The CDR3, as DNA: TGCAGTGCTAGAAAACCCACAGGGGGCACTGAAGCTTTCTTT. Amino acid sequence: CSARKPTGGTEAFF.

This clonotype was counted only a few times. V usage is TRBV9 and J usage is TRBJ2-7; D possibly matches TRBD1 or TRBD2 (6 bases each). Germline V gene lookup returns CDR1 SGDLS and CDR2 YYNGEE. V was pared by 6 bases and J by 0 bases, with 28 bases between. CDR3 length: 19 residues. In DNA form, the CDR3 reads TGTGCCAGCATGAGGGGGAGGCTAAGACATAGCCCCAGCTCCTACGAGCAGTACGTC. This sequence encodes CASMRGRLRHSPSSYEQYV.

This clonotype was seen a handful of times. A single base separates this from a much larger clone, so it may be a read error. The rearrangement uses TRBV5-1 and TRBJ1-1; no clear D gene. V lost 0 bases to trimming and J lost 6 bases, with 18 bases between them. Germline V gives CDR1 SGHRS, CDR2 YFSETQ. This CDR3 is 16 amino acids long. The DNA for the CDR3 is TGCGCCAGCAGCTTGGGAGGGTTGTGGAGTACGGCTGAAGCTTTCTTT. Protein: CASSLGGLWSTAEAFF.

This clonotype was counted ten times or more. The V call is TRBV2, the J call TRBJ1-5; TRBD1 agrees at 8 bases. This CDR3 comprises 20 residues. Germline V CDR1 and CDR2: SNHLY, FYNNEI. With 5 bases clipped from V and 0 bases from J, the junction kept 18 bases outside the gene matches. The CDR3 DNA reads as TGTGCCAGCAGTAACGCCCTCCGGGACAGGCTTTCGAATAGCAATCAGCCCCAGCATTTT. It is translated as CASSNALRDRLSNSNQPQHF. The full variable domain, rest sourced from reference TRBV2 and TRBJ1-5, is EPEVTQTPSHQVTQMGQEVILRCVPISNHLYFYWYRQILGQKVEFLVSFYNNEISEKSEIFDDQFSVERPDGSNFTLKIRSTKLEDSAMYFCASSNALRDRLSNSNQPQHFGDGTRLSIL.

This clonotype was recorded at least ten times. The chain joins TRBV11-2 to TRBJ2-1, with TRBD2 as a possible D gene (6 bases). Germline CDR1 SGHAT, CDR2 FQNNGV. The CDR3 loop spans 12 amino acids. Trimming removed 7 bases at V and 8 bases at J, with 12 bases between. CDR3 residues: CASTGERYEQFF. Here the CDR3 DNA reads TGTGCCAGCACGGGGGAGAGGTATGAGCAGTTCTTC.

This clonotype was detected only a few times. The chain combines TRBV16 with TRBJ1-2; 7 bases are shared with TRBD1. The V gene end was trimmed by 0 bases and the J gene end by 8 bases; junction bases not matched to a gene: 6. From germline, CDR1 is KGHSY and CDR2 FQNENV. This CDR3 contains 14 residues. CDR3: CASSQSTGLGGYTF. Written as DNA, the CDR3 is TGTGCCAGCAGCCAATCGACAGGGTTGGGAGGCTACACCTTC.